This T cell receptor (beta chain) appears in the sequencing data of a study of blood T cell repertoires in COVID-19. Looking at the study overall: From the United States, Italy and Spain came samples of acute and convalescent COVID-19. In each case, the material was cDNA or gDNA derived from T cells, B-cell-depleted T cells, or PBMCs.

Germline assignment: CDR1 SGHTA and CDR2 FQGNSA. CDR3 length equals 16 residues. Trimming cost V 2 bases and J 4 bases, with 16 bases left between them. Authors' methods: Amplifying reference gene primers gave estimates of nucleated cell counts. The method was immunoSEQ multiplex PCR; TCRdb's version includes in-frame clones alone and lacks a portion of them. The DNA was the basis for D and trimming; V, J and clone size are from that table. The sample has more than 80,000 clones, 70% to 85% seen once. The TCR comes from a woman aged 55-69 years with acute or convalescent COVID-19. Sequences were obtained from peripheral blood. The chain uses TRBV7-2 and TRBJ2-3; TRBD1 might be the D (7 bases). The CDR3 region has the DNA TGTGCCAGCAGCTTAACGCCCCGGGGGACAGCAGATACGCAGTATTTT. As protein: CASSLTPRGTADTQYF.